This TCR beta chain came from a study of shared clonotypes between healthy human individuals. Sequencing was performed with immunoSEQ multiplex PCR; in TCRdb, only in-frame clones are kept and a portion is missing. This table has about 1.9 million clones, 80% to 95% appearing once. Positive CCR7 selection of CD45RO-negative cells yielded the naive CD8 cells, and terminally differentiated effector memory CD45RA+ cells were excluded. The CDR3 sequence is 14 residues long. Between the trimmed V and J ends, which lost 0 bases and 3 bases, there was a span of 9 bases. Germline lookup yields CDR1 MNHEY and CDR2 SVGAGI.

The specimen sequenced was naive CD8+ T cells from PBMCs. The chain couples TRBV6-5 to TRBJ2-7; TRBD1 is a possible D gene (5 bases). This clonotype was obtained from a man between 18 and 29 years old in good health. Some clones in this sample may be carry-over from other donors' samples. The CDR3 sequence: CASSYSPGNYEQYF. CDR3 DNA: TGTGCCAGCAGTTACTCGCCAGGGAACTACGAGCAGTACTTC.